The rows below give T cell receptor beta chains drawn from one sample of a study of blood T cells in healthy people across ages. TCRdb redid the calling of the 5' RACE reads with MiXCR, one entry per CDR3 protein. The profile covers 800,000 or so distinct CDR3 sequences, with 55% to 65% appearing a single time and around a quarter taken by the ten largest. Sequencing was carried out using blood. These receptors all stem from a man aged 25 to 45 in good health. Both conserved end residues are trimmed from each CDR3. The order of the fields is V gene, J gene, CDR3 protein.

v_gene: TRBV9
j_gene: NA
CDR3aa: ASSGPGSAEQY

v_gene: TRBV6-2/TRBV6-3
j_gene: TRBJ2-7
CDR3aa: ASRTGAGDRKY

v_gene: TRBV27
j_gene: TRBJ1-5
CDR3aa: ASSLRWDSDSNQPQH

v_gene: TRBV7-9
j_gene: TRBJ1-2
CDR3aa: ASSFPAATYGYT

v_gene: TRBV7-3
j_gene: TRBJ2-1
CDR3aa: ASSLILAGADEQF

v_gene: TRBV3-1
j_gene: TRBJ2-1
CDR3aa: ASSQDLHFSGGSNEQF

v_gene: TRBV13
j_gene: TRBJ2-1
CDR3aa: ASSQSSSGGYNEQF

v_gene: TRBV20-1
j_gene: TRBJ1-2
CDR3aa: SNRRTGERLDYGYT

v_gene: TRBV4-3
j_gene: TRBJ1-2
CDR3aa: ASSQEQRGDGYT

v_gene: TRBV7-2
j_gene: TRBJ1-5
CDR3aa: ASSLGRRGVDQPQH

v_gene: TRBV6-5
j_gene: TRBJ2-3
CDR3aa: ASSYGLGDSTDTQY

v_gene: TRBV20-1
j_gene: TRBJ2-5
CDR3aa: SANSGWSETQY

v_gene: TRBV3-1
j_gene: TRBJ2-5
CDR3aa: ASSQVTSGGLLQETQY

v_gene: TRBV4-2
j_gene: TRBJ2-4
CDR3aa: ASSQVDSHLAKNIQY

v_gene: TRBV7-2
j_gene: TRBJ2-4
CDR3aa: ASSQRPYAKNIQY

v_gene: TRBV29-1
j_gene: TRBJ2-3
CDR3aa: SVEVGEPTDTQY

v_gene: TRBV7-2
j_gene: TRBJ2-3
CDR3aa: ASSLRTSGGPTDTQY

v_gene: TRBV6-5
j_gene: NA
CDR3aa: ASSSSRGETQY

v_gene: TRBV29-1
j_gene: TRBJ2-7
CDR3aa: SVRDSGSSYEQY

v_gene: TRBV18
j_gene: TRBJ1-2
CDR3aa: ASSPTEGLANYGYT

v_gene: TRBV10-3
j_gene: NA
CDR3aa: AIKLGTQNYEQY

v_gene: TRBV5-1
j_gene: TRBJ2-5
CDR3aa: ASSLDQQETQY

v_gene: TRBV4-3
j_gene: TRBJ1-2
CDR3aa: ASSERTAATAYT

v_gene: TRBV6-5
j_gene: TRBJ2-5
CDR3aa: ASSYSRGVGETQY

v_gene: TRBV9
j_gene: NA
CDR3aa: AGSPSLRDAEQY

v_gene: TRBV20-1
j_gene: NA
CDR3aa: SADAGLLSTSYEQY

v_gene: TRBV29-1
j_gene: TRBJ2-3
CDR3aa: SVEVSYTDTQY

v_gene: TRBV5-6
j_gene: TRBJ2-4
CDR3aa: ASSPRTGGRY

v_gene: TRBV13
j_gene: TRBJ2-6
CDR3aa: ASSLVKRTGANVLT

v_gene: TRBV10-3
j_gene: TRBJ2-7
CDR3aa: AIRPQGGERGPFYEQY

v_gene: TRBV20-1
j_gene: TRBJ1-2
CDR3aa: SARDRSIYGYT

v_gene: TRBV6-1
j_gene: TRBJ2-1
CDR3aa: ASSAGTSGGSSYNEQF

v_gene: TRBV20-1
j_gene: TRBJ1-5
CDR3aa: SAGGSQGALGNQPQH

v_gene: TRBV10-3
j_gene: TRBJ2-6
CDR3aa: ASSAGDRGSGANVLT

v_gene: TRBV4-2
j_gene: TRBJ1-1
CDR3aa: ASSQETTGLTEAF

v_gene: TRBV6-1
j_gene: TRBJ2-5
CDR3aa: ASSISFMETQY

v_gene: TRBV27
j_gene: TRBJ2-5
CDR3aa: ASRILAGERVETQY

v_gene: TRBV12-3/TRBV12-4
j_gene: TRBJ1-1
CDR3aa: ASSPKENTEAF

v_gene: TRBV5-1
j_gene: TRBJ2-3
CDR3aa: ASNPGQGRDTQY

v_gene: TRBV3-1
j_gene: TRBJ1-5
CDR3aa: ASSQSQGMQPQH

v_gene: TRBV20-1
j_gene: NA
CDR3aa: SASYDTGGTDDEQY

v_gene: TRBV4-3
j_gene: TRBJ2-1
CDR3aa: ASSQDRLREQF

v_gene: TRBV29-1
j_gene: TRBJ2-1
CDR3aa: SVDVREYQQF

v_gene: TRBV9
j_gene: TRBJ1-2
CDR3aa: ARSPGGQGLNYGYT

v_gene: TRBV28
j_gene: TRBJ2-7
CDR3aa: ASSLLPTGGGYEQY